The rows below give T cell receptor beta chains drawn from one sample of a study of blood T cells in healthy people across ages. From the 5' RACE reads, TCRdb called clonotypes with MiXCR, one entry per CDR3 protein. The sample has under 700,000 distinct CDR3 sequences, around 24% seen once. The sample was also reused in another study, on T cells of mothers and their children.

What was sequenced was blood. These receptors came from a boy younger than 18 in good health. The CDR3 runs from the conserved cysteine through the conserved F or W. The D gene is left open where the match is weak. Rows may omit the clone size; those that give it use once, few, many or a size class.

>TRBV7-3|NA|TRBJ2-7|many
CASSPHLGSYEQYF
TGTGCCAGCAGCCCCCATCTGGGCAGCTACGAGCAGTACTTC
>TRBV25-1|NA|TRBJ2-3|few
CASSEGEGSLTDTQYF
TGTGCCAGCAGTGAAGGGGAAGGGTCCCTGACAGATACGCAGTATTTT
>TRBV5-1|TRBD1|TRBJ2-7|few
CASSQTGDTSYEQYF
TGCGCCAGCAGCCAGACAGGGGACACCTCCTACGAGCAGTACTTC
>TRBV7-8|NA|TRBJ1-4|NA
CASSFGRIATNEKLFF
TGTGCCAGCAGCTTTGGTCGAATTGCAACTAATGAAAAACTGTTTTTT
>TRBV29-1|NA|TRBJ2-1|NA
CSVLASNYNEQFF
TGCAGCGTTCTAGCGAGTAACTACAATGAGCAGTTCTTC
>TRBV7-3|NA|TRBJ2-5|NA
CASSSRPGGETQYF
TGTGCCAGCAGCTCAAGGCCCGGTGGAGAGACCCAGTACTTC
>TRBV7-2|NA|TRBJ2-5|NA
CASSPGTGFFF
TGTGCCAGCAGCCCCGGGACTGGGTTCTTCTTC
>TRBV29-1|NA|TRBJ2-1|NA
CSANSGLLSDEQFF
TGCAGCGCGAATAGTGGTCTGCTTAGTGATGAGCAGTTCTTC
>TRBV28|NA|TRBJ2-7|few
CASSFGQDYEQYF
TGTGCCAGCAGTTTCGGGCAGGACTACGAGCAGTACTTC
>TRBV7-2|NA|TRBJ2-7|few
CASSLGGIRLEQYF
TGTGCCAGCAGCTTAGGCGGGATCCGTCTCGAGCAGTACTTC
>TRBV12-3/TRBV12-4|NA|TRBJ2-7|few
CASSLRGFGTLEASYEQYF
TGTGCCAGCAGTTTGAGGGGGTTTGGGACTTTAGAAGCCAGCTACGAGCAGTACTTC
>TRBV6-1|TRBD2|TRBJ2-5|NA
CASASGLAGRSQETQYF
TGTGCCAGCGCCTCGGGACTAGCGGGGAGGTCCCAAGAGACCCAGTACTTC
>TRBV18|NA|TRBJ1-4|NA
CASSSNQGILEKLFF
TGTGCCAGCTCATCGAATCAGGGGATCCTTGAAAAACTGTTTTTT
>TRBV7-2|TRBD2|TRBJ2-1|NA
CASSLGASGRSHNEQFF
TGTGCCAGCAGCTTAGGAGCTAGCGGGAGGTCCCACAATGAGCAGTTCTTC
>TRBV30|NA|TRBJ2-7|few
CAWSTGAFSYEQYF
TGTGCCTGGAGTACGGGGGCCTTCTCCTACGAGCAGTACTTC
>TRBV6-1|NA|TRBJ2-1|NA
CASSRLAPYNEQFF
TGTGCCAGCAGTCGGTTAGCGCCCTACAATGAGCAGTTCTTC
>TRBV10-3|TRBD1|TRBJ2-1|few
CAISENRGVNEQFF
TGTGCCATCAGTGAGAACAGGGGGGTCAATGAGCAGTTCTTC
>TRBV6-1|NA|TRBJ1-2|NA
CASSERQDRAGYTF
TGTGCCAGCAGTGAACGTCAGGACCGAGCCGGCTACACCTTC
>TRBV7-9|TRBD1|TRBJ1-5|NA
CASSPPGQGFPPQHF
TGTGCCAGCAGCCCTCCGGGACAGGGGTTTCCGCCCCAGCATTTT
>TRBV11-2|TRBD1|TRBJ1-1|few
CASSPYRTGNTEAFF
TGTGCCAGCAGCCCCTATCGGACAGGGAACACTGAAGCTTTCTTT
>TRBV4-1|TRBD1|TRBJ1-2|few
CASSQHVWDSYGYTF
TGCGCCAGCAGCCAGCACGTATGGGACAGCTATGGCTACACCTTC
>TRBV4-2|TRBD2|TRBJ2-4|NA
CASSQGTSNMGQYF
TGTGCCAGCAGCCAAGGGACTAGCAACATGGGTCAGTACTTC
>TRBV6-5|TRBD2|TRBJ2-1|few
CASSYSGTSGNNEQFF
TGTGCCAGCAGTTACTCGGGGACTAGCGGTAACAATGAGCAGTTCTTC
>TRBV28|NA|TRBJ2-5|few
CASSLTWETQYF
TGTGCCAGCAGTTTAACTTGGGAGACCCAGTACTTC
>TRBV7-3|NA|TRBJ2-5|many
CASSSTSGETQYF
TGTGCCAGCAGCTCAACAAGTGGCGAGACCCAGTACTTC
>TRBV2|TRBD1|TRBJ1-1|NA
CASRPRTGGGTEAFF
TGTGCCAGCAGACCCCGGACAGGCGGAGGGACTGAAGCTTTCTTT
>TRBV7-2|NA|TRBJ2-1|few
CASSLVFRGYNEQFF
TGTGCCAGCAGCTTAGTATTTAGAGGGTACAATGAGCAGTTCTTC
>TRBV7-2|TRBD2|TRBJ2-7|few
CASSSRTSGALEYF
TGTGCCAGCAGTTCGCGGACTAGCGGAGCCTTGGAGTACTTC
>TRBV7-6|NA|TRBJ2-7|NA
CASSPHQVYEQYF
TGTGCCAGCAGCCCCCACCAGGTATACGAGCAGTACTTC
>TRBV7-6|NA|TRBJ2-2|NA
CASSLYSKNTGELFF
TGTGCCAGCAGCCTCTACAGCAAGAACACCGGGGAGCTGTTTTTT
>TRBV7-3|NA|TRBJ2-1|NA
CASSSSTGSYNEQFF
TGTGCCAGCAGCTCCTCGACAGGCTCCTACAATGAGCAGTTCTTC
>TRBV27|TRBD1|TRBJ1-5|NA
CASKPGQGRQPQHF
TGTGCCAGCAAACCCGGACAGGGTAGGCAGCCCCAGCATTTT
>TRBV6-4|TRBD2|TRBJ2-3|NA
CASSLSGGAPTDTQYF
TGTGCCAGCAGCCTCAGCGGGGGAGCTCCCACAGATACGCAGTATTTT
>TRBV20-1|TRBD1|TRBJ1-4|NA
CSASRGQGQKLFF
TGCAGTGCTAGTCGGGGACAGGGACAAAAACTGTTTTTT
>TRBV7-2|NA|TRBJ2-5|few
CASSLALRTRETQYF
TGTGCCAGCAGCTTAGCGCTACGGACAAGGGAGACCCAGTACTTC
>TRBV7-8|NA|TRBJ2-7|NA
CASSDRGSSEQYF
TGTGCCAGCAGCGATAGAGGATCCTCCGAGCAGTACTTC
>TRBV5-1|NA|TRBJ2-5|NA
CASSSYDQETQYF
TGCGCCAGCAGCTCCTACGATCAAGAGACCCAGTACTTC
>TRBV4-3|TRBD1|TRBJ2-2|few
CASSRATGGGTGELFF
TGCGCCAGCAGCCGAGCTACAGGGGGCGGAACCGGGGAGCTGTTTTTT
>TRBV29-1|NA|TRBJ2-4|NA
CSAMGPGPENIQYF
TGCAGCGCTATGGGACCTGGACCAGAAAACATTCAGTACTTC
>TRBV6-6|TRBD2|TRBJ2-4|few
CASMRERELAKNIQYF
TGTGCCAGCATGAGGGAGCGGGAGTTAGCCAAAAACATTCAGTACTTC